This T cell receptor (beta chain) was retrieved from a study of shared clonotypes between healthy human individuals. Whole-study findings and limits: Unshared clonotypes carried lower generation probabilities than those common to all four donors.

Notes on this clone: As yet, its antigen is unknown.

There were only Caucasian adults among the donors, and all lived in Nashville, Tennessee. The germline V gene encodes CDR1 SGHRS and CDR2 YFSETQ. The CDR3 length is 16 residues. V dropped 3 bases and J dropped 3; count of bases not matched to a gene: 5. Measured with immunoSEQ multiplex PCR; TCRdb has only the in-frame clones, and not every one. The table records 2 million to 2.5 million clones, more than 80% of them present only once. Sample: naive CD4+ T cells from PBMCs. Subset of the sample: CD45RA+ positively selected. This TCR was sampled from a man younger than 30 in good health. Some clones in this sample may be carry-over from other donors' samples. V usage is TRBV5-1 and J usage is TRBJ2-2, with 10 bases that match TRBD1. CDR3 nucleotide sequence: TGCGCCAGCAGCTCCACCGGGACAGGGGACACCGGGGAGCTGTTTTTT. Protein product: CASSSTGTGDTGELFF.